The 11 T cell receptor beta chains in this list originate from one sample, sequenced in a study of blood T cell repertoires in COVID-19. Assay used: immunoSEQ multiplex PCR; TCRdb lists only in-frame clones, some missing. The data contain some 260,000 clones, around 83% of them singletons. Sequenced material: peripheral blood. The receptors here all came from a man older than 75 with acute or convalescent COVID-19.

This clone was counted at least ten times. The rearrangement joins TRBV2 to TRBJ2-2, with no clear D. With 4 bases removed from V and 3 bases from J, the gap between germline ends came to 3 bases. This CDR3 is built from 12 residues. The germline V gene has CDR1 SNHLY and CDR2 FYNNEI. The CDR3 region has the DNA TGTGCCAGCAGTGCCTACACCGGGGAGCTGTTTTTT. Protein: CASSAYTGELFF.

The chain recombines TRBV19 with TRBJ1-2; 8 bases are shared with TRBD1. The J segment lost 2 bases and the V segment lost 5 bases, leaving 13 bases of the junction unmatched. The CDR3 has 17 amino acids. CDR1 is LNHDA and CDR2 is SQIVND in the germline V gene (reference sequence). The CDR3 nucleotides read TGTGCCAGTAGTTCCCGGACAGGGCCCTCAATCAACTATGGCTACACCTTC. The encoded protein is CASSSRTGPSINYGYTF.

The chain uses TRBV28 and TRBJ2-4, with 10 positions matching TRBD2. Trimming at V came to 3 bases and at J to 7 bases, leaving 18 bases not matched to a gene. Germline CDR1 reads MDHEN; CDR2 reads SYDVKM. The CDR3 is 19 residues long. The CDR3 region has the DNA TGTGCCAGCAGTTTTAGTTTCGGACGAGCGGGGGGGCCAAACAACATTCAGTACTTC. Encoded protein: CASSFSFGRAGGPNNIQYF.

This clone turned up a few times. The rearrangement uses TRBV6-5 and TRBJ2-7; the D gene is possibly TRBD2 (6 bases). The CDR3 runs to 15 residues. CDR1 MNHEY and CDR2 SVGAGI come from the germline V gene. V was cut by 6 bases and J by 0 bases, with 15 bases left in between. The chain's CDR3 is CASSLGRGSSYEQYF. The CDR3 nucleotides read TGTGCCAGCAGCCTAGGACGGGGGAGCTCCTACGAGCAGTACTTC.

This clone turned up a few times. The V and J genes are TRBV4-1 and TRBJ1-5; TRBD1 agrees at 7 bases. Trimming at V came to 3 bases and at J to 4 bases, leaving 6 bases not matched to a gene. The CDR3 totals 15 residues. The V gene's germline CDR1 is MGHRA and CDR2 YSYEKL. The CDR3 DNA sequence: TGCGCCAGCAGCCACCCGGGACAGAGGAATCAGCCCCAGCATTTT. It codes for CASSHPGQRNQPQHF.

The chain is built from TRBV3-1 (or the pseudogene TRBV3-2) and TRBJ2-5; 8 bases are shared with TRBD2. With 2 bases clipped from V and 12 bases from J, the junction kept 2 bases outside the gene matches. The CDR3 totals 11 residues. Germline V gives CDR1 LGHDT, CDR2 YNNKEL (reference sequence). Written as DNA, the CDR3 is TGTGCCAGCAGCCAACAAGCGGGGGAGTACTTC. It yields the protein CASSQQAGEYF.

The gene calls are TRBV30 and TRBJ1-1, with D possibly being TRBD1 (5 bases). Germline V gives CDR1 GTSNPN, CDR2 SVGIG (reference sequence). The CDR3 totals 14 residues. Trimming took off 0 bases at V and 4 bases at J, with 12 bases between the two ends. The CDR3 DNA sequence: TGTGCCTGGAGTGTACGGTGGGGGGTCACTGAAGCTTTCTTT. Translated: CAWSVRWGVTEAFF.

This clone came up many times. V is TRBV11-2 and J is TRBJ1-2, with D unresolved. The V end lost 5 bases, the J end lost 4 bases, and 14 bases lay between the germline ends. Per germline, CDR1 SGHAT and CDR2 FQNNGV. There are 14 residues in the CDR3. CDR3 nucleotide sequence: TGTGCCAGCAGCCCCGCGGCCTATTCCTATGGCTACACCTTC. This translates into CASSPAAYSYGYTF.

This chain connects TRBV28 to TRBJ1-1; D uncertain. The V end lost 3 bases, the J end lost 3 bases, and 8 bases lay between the germline ends. Germline assignment: CDR1 MDHEN and CDR2 SYDVKM. The CDR3 loop spans 13 amino acids. This CDR3 reads CASSLVGDTEAFF. CDR3 DNA: TGTGCCAGCAGTTTGGTGGGCGACACTGAAGCTTTCTTT.

This clone was detected only a few times. V gene TRBV2 combines with J gene TRBJ1-2; the match to TRBD1 covers 7 bases. The CDR3 has 15 amino acids. The germline V gene encodes CDR1 SNHLY and CDR2 FYNNEI. J gave up 2 bases and V 3 bases, and 6 bases lay outside the gene matches. The CDR3 is CASSDGSGGNYGYTF. The DNA of the CDR3 is TGTGCCAGCAGTGATGGGTCAGGGGGGAACTATGGCTACACCTTC.

This clone has only one observation. The chain is built from TRBV7-8 and TRBJ2-7; 10 bases line up with TRBD1. CDR3 length: 15 residues. Germline-derived CDR1 and CDR2 are SGHVS and FQNEAQ. Trimming cost V 3 bases and J 3 bases; bases outside gene matches: 5. As DNA, the CDR3 is TGTGCCAGCAGCTTCGACAGGGGGCAGGTCTACGAGCAGTACTTC. It encodes CASSFDRGQVYEQYF.